Listed here are 31 T cell receptor beta chains from one sample, sequenced in a study of CD8+ T cells in alopecia areata. Treatment defined: oral pan-JAK inhibitor, 5-10 mg twice daily. RNA was extracted and reverse transcribed into cDNA as the sequencing template. Method: immunoSEQ multiplex PCR; TCRdb's copy keeps in-frame clones and lacks some. The sample shows roughly 110,000 clones, roughly three fifths of them seen only once. The specimen comprised CD4+ T cells sorted from blood, sampled at week 24, from a patient treated with tofacitinib. These receptors originate from a human donor with alopecia areata.

The chain employs TRBV7-8 and TRBJ1-5; no reliable D call. The germline gives CDR1 SGHVS, CDR2 FQNEAQ. V was trimmed by 1 base and J by 0 bases, leaving 7 bases between them. The CDR3 consists of 15 residues. CDR3 in amino acids: CASSLGPNSNQPQHF. CDR3 coding DNA: TGTGCCAGCAGCTTAGGCCCGAATAGCAATCAGCCCCAGCATTTT.

V and J are TRBV27 and TRBJ2-1, with 9 bases identical to TRBD1. The CDR3 length is 16 residues. Germline CDR1 reads MNHEY; CDR2 reads SMNVEV (reference sequence). V was clipped by 4 bases and J by 4 bases; unmatched bases: 8. This CDR3 reads CASSSTGTGPYNEQFF. As DNA, the CDR3 is TGTGCCAGCAGTTCGACCGGGACAGGGCCTTACAATGAGCAGTTCTTC.

V and J are TRBV23-1 and TRBJ2-7; 7 positions match TRBD1. TRBV23-1 belongs to the ORF category, with a function that is uncertain. The length of the CDR3 is 14 residues. Unmatched junction bases numbered 12, after V lost 6 bases and J lost 7 bases. CDR3 sequence: CASSARTGAGEQYF. The CDR3 DNA follows: TGCGCCAGCAGCGCCCGAACAGGGGCGGGTGAGCAGTACTTC.

This clone was detected only a few times. The chain combines TRBV27 with TRBJ2-7, with 10 bases aligning to TRBD2. The CDR3 consists of 15 residues. Per germline, CDR1 MNHEY and CDR2 SMNVEV (reference sequence). Losses at the gene ends were 6 bases for V and 3 bases for J; bases not matched to a gene: 8. The CDR3: CASRKASGGFYEQYF. For the CDR3, the DNA is TGTGCCAGCAGAAAGGCTAGCGGGGGCTTCTACGAGCAGTACTTC.

The sample holds a few counts of this clone. The chain couples TRBV28 to TRBJ1-2; possible D gene TRBD1, 6 bases. Germline CDR1 reads MDHEN; CDR2 reads SYDVKM. This CDR3 is built from 16 residues. Trimming took off 4 bases at V and 5 bases at J, with 20 bases between the two ends. The CDR3 sequence is CASSSTTSTGTYGYTF. The CDR3 DNA reads TGTGCCAGCAGTTCGACAACCTCAACAGGGACTTATGGCTACACCTTC.

J is TRBJ2-5 and V is TRBV7-2; D is possibly TRBD2 (5 bases). From germline, CDR1 is SGHTA and CDR2 FQGNSA. The V and J ends lost 9 bases and 1 base respectively, with 12 bases between them. The CDR3 totals 13 residues. The CDR3 DNA follows: TGTGCCAGTCGACGAGGGAGCCAAGAGACCCAGTACTTC. As protein: CASRRGSQETQYF.

The table lists this clone with a count of one. DNA of the CDR3: TGTGCTAGTGGTTCTCATACCGGGGAGCTGTTTTTT. The encoded protein is CASGSHTGELFF. The V and J genes are TRBV12-5 and TRBJ2-2; no definite D call. Trimming shortened V by 4 bases and J by 5 bases, and 5 bases separated the two germline ends. CDR1 is LGHNT, CDR2 FRNRAP, per germline. This CDR3 has 12 residues. Variable domain in full (rest from reference TRBV12-5 and TRBJ2-2): DARVTQTPRHKVTEMGQEVTMRCQPILGHNTVFWYRQTMMQGLELLAYFRNRAPLDDSGMPKDRFSAEMPDATLATLKIQPSEPRDSAVYFCASGSHTGELFFGEGSRLTVL.

The chain uses TRBV5-8 and TRBJ1-2; D perhaps matches TRBD1 (6 bases). The CDR3 is made up of 15 amino acids. Trimming left V 2 bases short and J 2 bases short, with 13 bases between. CDR1 SGHTS and CDR2 YDEGEE come from the germline V gene. CDR3: CASSFGDRPNYGYTF. As DNA, the CDR3 is TGTGCCAGCAGCTTCGGTGACAGGCCCAACTATGGCTACACCTTC.

As for this clone: The junction and the germline gene differ at one end; a read error may be behind it. The rearrangement uses TRBV6-5 and TRBJ2-7, with TRBD1 as a possible D gene (5 bases). The V gene's germline CDR1 is MNHEY and CDR2 SVGAGI. CDR3 size: 14 residues. The CDR3 region is CTLVAELKGSGQYF. Written as DNA, the CDR3 is TGCACTCTGGTGGCTGAATTAAAGGGGTCCGGGCAGTACTTC.

V and J are TRBV27 and TRBJ1-5; D is ambiguous. V was trimmed by 2 bases and J by 4 bases, leaving 6 bases between them. CDR1 and CDR2 from the germline V gene are MNHEY and SMNVEV (reference sequence). The CDR3 runs to 13 residues. The CDR3 nucleotides are TGTGCCAGCAGTTTAAACGGGAATCAGCCCCAGCATTTT. The encoded protein is CASSLNGNQPQHF.

The sample holds one count of this clone. The chain recombines TRBV6-5 with TRBJ1-1; no definite D call. Trimming took 7 bases from V and 11 from J, leaving 11 bases between them. CDR3 length: 10 amino acids. Germline assignment: CDR1 MNHEY and CDR2 SVGAGI. The CDR3 loop reads CASKEEVAFF. The CDR3 region has the DNA TGTGCCAGCAAGGAAGAGGTGGCTTTCTTT.

The count of this clone is one. The rearrangement links TRBV2 to TRBJ2-1; D not resolved. V lost 8 bases and J 0 bases, leaving 8 bases between the germline ends. This CDR3 comprises 13 residues. Germline loops: CDR1 SNHLY, CDR2 FYNNEI. CDR3 sequence reads: CASRVDSYNEQFF. As DNA, the CDR3 is TGTGCCAGCCGGGTAGACTCCTACAATGAGCAGTTCTTC.

The chain is built from TRBV4-1 and TRBJ1-5, with TRBD1 identical over 7 bases. Trimming cost V 1 base and J 6 bases; bases outside gene matches: 6. This CDR3 contains 15 residues. The germline CDR1 and CDR2 sequences are MGHRA and YSYEKL. CDR3 loop: CASSQGQGGGQPQHF. For the CDR3, the DNA is TGCGCCAGCAGCCAAGGGCAGGGGGGTGGTCAGCCCCAGCATTTT.

J is TRBJ1-5 and V is TRBV11-3; 8 bases fit TRBD1. Germline CDR1 and CDR2: SGHNT and YENEEA. V trimming: 5 bases; J trimming: 7 bases; junction bases outside the gene matches: 7. The CDR3 has 14 amino acids. The CDR3 nucleotides are TGTGCCAGCAGCCCCCAGGGGGCCGGGCAGCCCCAGCATTTT. Translating gives CASSPQGAGQPQHF. The full variable domain, with the rest looked up from reference TRBV11-3 and TRBJ1-5, is EAGVVQSPRYKIIEKKQPVAFWCNPISGHNTLYWYLQNLGQGPELLIRYENEEAVDDSQLPKDRFSAERLKGVDSTLKIQPAELGDSAVYLCASSPQGAGQPQHFGDGTRLSIL.

The chain carries TRBV4-1 and TRBJ1-3, with TRBD1 identical over 7 bases. V dropped 4 bases and J dropped 3; count of bases not matched to a gene: 3. Germline CDR1 MGHRA, CDR2 YSYEKL. The CDR3 has 14 amino acids. In nucleotides, the CDR3 is TGCGCCAGCAGCCCCGACAGGGTTGGAAACACCATATATTTT. It is translated as CASSPDRVGNTIYF.

The table lists this clone with a few counts. V is TRBV30 and J is TRBJ2-3, with D possibly being TRBD2 (6 bases). The germline V gene encodes CDR1 GTSNPN and CDR2 SVGIG (reference sequence). This CDR3 is 14 amino acids long. The V end was cut by 1 base, the J end by 8 bases, with 16 bases between. The chain's CDR3 is CAWSGEATQATQYF. CDR3 in DNA: TGTGCCTGGAGTGGGGAGGCGACTCAGGCTACGCAGTATTTT.

This clone was observed a few times. The rearrangement joins TRBV11-2 to TRBJ2-5, with D perhaps matching TRBD1 (5 bases). This CDR3 is built from 15 residues. With 4 bases removed from V and 5 bases from J, the gap between germline ends came to 17 bases. Germline assignment: CDR1 SGHAT and CDR2 FQNNGV. The DNA for the CDR3 is TGTGCCAGCAGCTCCCAACAGGTGGCATTGGAGACCCAGTACTTC. Amino acids: CASSSQQVALETQYF.

The rearrangement uses TRBV29-1 and TRBJ2-4, with a possible D match to TRBD2 (6 bases). Trimming stripped 8 bases from V and 7 bases from J, with 18 bases between. CDR3 length equals 13 residues. Germline CDR1 is SQVTM and CDR2 is ANQGSEA. CDR3 nucleotide sequence: TGCAGCTTCGAGGGTGCGGGGACGAACATTCAGTACTTC. Amino acids: CSFEGAGTNIQYF.

The chain is built from TRBV9 and TRBJ1-4; D is uncertain. The CDR3 is made up of 13 amino acids. The germline V gene has CDR1 SGDLS and CDR2 YYNGEE. Trimming stripped 3 bases from V and 7 bases from J, with 10 bases between. The CDR3 sequence: CASSATAGEKLFF. The CDR3 region has the DNA TGTGCCAGCAGCGCCACCGCGGGTGAAAAACTGTTTTTT.

The rearrangement uses TRBV15 and TRBJ2-7, with 7 nucleotides matching TRBD1. Looked up from germline, CDR1 is LNHNV and CDR2 is YYDKDF (reference sequence). After removal of 3 bases from V and 0 bases from J, the junction contained 8 bases not matched to a gene. The CDR3 extends over 16 amino acids. CDR3: CATSRAGTAVSYEQYF. CDR3 DNA sequence: TGTGCCACCAGCAGGGCCGGGACAGCCGTCTCCTACGAGCAGTACTTC.

Only a few counts were recorded for this clone. Its ends do not fully match the called genes, so a read error is possible. The chain employs TRBV4-3 and TRBJ2-1; 12 bases are a match to TRBD1. Germline loops: CDR1 LGHNA, CDR2 YSLEER. This CDR3 comprises 13 residues. The CDR3 DNA follows: TGCGCCAGCAGCCAAAGGGCGGGACAGGGGGCGGTCTTC. Protein sequence: CASSQRAGQGAVF.

The rearrangement uses TRBV5-1 and TRBJ1-2; TRBD1 aligns across 7 bases. The CDR3 extends over 14 amino acids. With 4 bases clipped from V and 3 bases from J, the junction kept 6 bases outside the gene matches. Germline values: CDR1 SGHRS, CDR2 YFSETQ. CDR3 loop: CASSRRDRDYGYTF. CDR3 DNA: TGCGCCAGCAGCCGACGTGACAGGGACTATGGCTACACCTTC. The entire variable domain, with the rest obtained from reference TRBV5-1 and TRBJ1-2, is as follows: KAGVTQTPRYLIKTRGQQVTLSCSPISGHRSVSWYQQTPGQGLQFLFEYFSETQRNKGNFPGRFSGRQFSNSRSEMNVSTLELGDSALYLCASSRRDRDYGYTFGSGTRLTVV.

The rearrangement links TRBV4-2 to TRBJ2-1, with D possibly TRBD1 on 6 matching bases. The length of the CDR3 is 14 residues. V lost 8 bases and J 6 bases, leaving 17 bases between the germline ends. Germline lookup yields CDR1 LGHNA and CDR2 YNFKEQ. DNA for the CDR3: TGTGCCAGCTCCCCGGGACAAAGGGGCAATGAGCAGTTCTTC. Translation: CASSPGQRGNEQFF.

The J gene is TRBJ2-1, the V gene TRBV30, with a weak D call TRBD1 (6 bases). V lost 0 bases and J 9 bases, leaving 6 bases between the germline ends. Germline CDR1 is GTSNPN and CDR2 is SVGIG (reference sequence). This CDR3 spans 11 amino acids. Here the CDR3 DNA reads TGTGCCTGGAGTGTACAGGGTGAGCAGTTCTTC. Its protein product is CAWSVQGEQFF.

The chain couples TRBV5-6 to TRBJ2-5; TRBD1 matches 7 bases. CDR1 SGHDT and CDR2 YYEEEE come from the germline V gene. Losses at the gene ends were 7 bases for V and 2 bases for J; bases not matched to a gene: 8. The CDR3 has 14 residues. The CDR3 nucleotides are TGTGCCAGCGGCGCCGGACAGGTTCAAGAGACCCAGTACTTC. Its translation: CASGAGQVQETQYF. Full variable domain (rest looked up from reference TRBV5-6 and TRBJ2-5): DAGVTQSPTHLIKTRGQQVTLRCSPKSGHDTVSWYQQALGQGPQFIFQYYEEEERQRGNFPDRFSGHQFPNYSSELNVNALLLGDSALYLCASGAGQVQETQYFGPGTRLLVL.

This sequence joins TRBV29-1 and TRBJ1-5; a possible D gene is TRBD1 (5 bases). The CDR3 sequence is 14 residues long. Trimming took 2 bases from V and 9 from J, leaving 17 bases between them. Germline CDR1 reads SQVTM; CDR2 reads ANQGSEA. The chain's CDR3 is CSVEFGRGVGPQHF. The CDR3, as DNA: TGCAGCGTTGAATTCGGAAGGGGAGTCGGGCCCCAGCATTTT. The full variable domain, rest sourced from reference TRBV29-1 and TRBJ1-5, is SAVISQKPSRDICQRGTSLTIQCQVDSQVTMMFWYRQQPGQSLTLIATANQGSEATYESGFVIDKFPISRPNLTFSTLTVSNMSPEDSSIYLCSVEFGRGVGPQHFGDGTRLSIL.

This clone was seen only a few times. The chain carries TRBV27 and TRBJ1-1, with D uncertain. The V gene lost 0 bases and the J gene lost 0 bases, with 11 bases spanning the gap. The length of the CDR3 is 16 residues. CDR1 and CDR2 from the germline V gene are MNHEY and SMNVEV (reference sequence). CDR3 loop: CASSLSLGRLNTEAFF. The CDR3 DNA sequence: TGTGCCAGCAGTTTATCCCTAGGCAGGTTGAACACTGAAGCTTTCTTT.

CDR3 sequence reads: CASSSRGETATEAFF. CDR3 nucleotide sequence: TGCGCCAGCAGCTCCCGCGGTGAGACGGCCACTGAAGCTTTCTTT. The chain is built from TRBV4-1 and TRBJ1-1; no firm D call. Germline V gene data show CDR1 as MGHRA and CDR2 as YSYEKL. The CDR3 loop spans 15 amino acids. The germline V and J ends were trimmed by 5 bases and 4 bases, with 17 bases remaining between them.

The gene calls are TRBV29-1 and TRBJ1-1; no firm D call. The CDR3 totals 14 residues. V was clipped by 4 bases and J by 3 bases, with 15 bases between them. Germline V gene sequence: CDR1 SQVTM, CDR2 ANQGSEA. Here the CDR3 reads CSVGRVKRDTEAFF. The DNA for the CDR3 is TGCAGCGTTGGCAGAGTAAAACGGGACACTGAAGCTTTCTTT.

This rearrangement joins TRBV5-4 to TRBJ2-1, with 12 bases that match TRBD2. Germline V lookup: CDR1 SGHNT, CDR2 YYREEE (reference sequence). The CDR3 is made up of 15 amino acids. V lost 6 bases and J lost 3; bases outside the gene matches: 4. CDR3 in amino acids: CASIQTSGGYNEQFF. The CDR3 region has the DNA TGTGCCAGCATCCAGACTAGCGGGGGCTACAATGAGCAGTTCTTC.

About this clone itself: The same CDR3 can be traced to other DNA sequences in this sample. This sequence joins TRBV4-3 and TRBJ1-1; TRBD1 might be the D (5 bases). The CDR3 runs 15 residues. Trimming cost V 1 base and J 2 bases, with 11 bases left between them. CDR1 is LGHNA and CDR2 is YSLEER in the germline V gene. In DNA form, the CDR3 reads TGCGCCAGCAGCCAAGTGGGGCGAGGTAACACTGAAGCTTTCTTT. Amino acid sequence: CASSQVGRGNTEAFF.